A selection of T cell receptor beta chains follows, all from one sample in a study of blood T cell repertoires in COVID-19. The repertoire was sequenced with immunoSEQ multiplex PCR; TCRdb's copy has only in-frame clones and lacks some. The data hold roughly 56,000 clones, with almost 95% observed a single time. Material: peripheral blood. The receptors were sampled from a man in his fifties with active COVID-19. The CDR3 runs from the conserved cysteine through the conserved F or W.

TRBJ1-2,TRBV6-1,CASSEGPLNYGYTF
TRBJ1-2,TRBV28,CASSLGGGEVLGGYTF
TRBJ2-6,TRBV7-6,CASSGRAGANVLTF
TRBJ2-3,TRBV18,CASSTSTDTQYF
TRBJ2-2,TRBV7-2,CVSSLALMGRGRGGELFF
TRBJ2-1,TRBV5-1,CASSIEGTANEQFF
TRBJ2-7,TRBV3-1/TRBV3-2,CASSQERHSYEQYF
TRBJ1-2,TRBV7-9,CASSLIYKNRSNYGYTF
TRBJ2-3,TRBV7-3,CASTSGLAGEDTQYF
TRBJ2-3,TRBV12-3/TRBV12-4,CASSRDIGHTQYF
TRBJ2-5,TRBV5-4,CASSLTGEGETQYF
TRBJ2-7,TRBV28,CASSFTGVTYEQYF
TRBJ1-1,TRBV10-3,CAISETGGVVEAFF
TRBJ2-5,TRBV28,CAIQRGGLWETQYF
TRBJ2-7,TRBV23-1,CASSRNRDRGPYEQYF
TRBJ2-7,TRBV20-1,CSAKSYEQYF
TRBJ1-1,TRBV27,CASYRHEDTEAFF
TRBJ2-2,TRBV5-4,CASSSRTGGDTGELFF
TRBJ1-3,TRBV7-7,CASSSKGRDCFLSGNTIYF
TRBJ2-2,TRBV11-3,CASSLGLAITGELFF
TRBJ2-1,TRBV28,CASSFPQGHYNEQFF
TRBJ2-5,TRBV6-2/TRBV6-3,CASSYEGLAGERETQYF
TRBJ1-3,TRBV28,CASSLGGFRNTIYF
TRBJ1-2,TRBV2,CASSELGQAYGYTF
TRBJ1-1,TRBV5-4,CASSLERGMDTEAFF
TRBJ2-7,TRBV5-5,CASSLGGGREQYF
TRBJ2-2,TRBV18,CASSPPTAGGEGELFF
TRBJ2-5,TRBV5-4,CASNPRGEETQYF
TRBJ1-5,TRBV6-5,CASSYPTGSHNQPQHF
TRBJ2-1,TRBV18,CASSPDRGAYNEQFF
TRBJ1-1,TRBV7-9,CASSADTYTEAFF
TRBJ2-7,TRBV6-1,CASSEDQGYEQYF
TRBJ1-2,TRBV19,CASSAGEGGGYTF
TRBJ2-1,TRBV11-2,CASSLEAGPQFF
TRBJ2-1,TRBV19,CASSIVRGGYNEQFF
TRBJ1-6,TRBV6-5,CASCEGVSYNSPLHF
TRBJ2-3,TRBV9,CASSPLAGGANTQYF
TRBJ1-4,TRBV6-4,CASSAEDGLELFF
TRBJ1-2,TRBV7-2,CASSPGREDGYTF
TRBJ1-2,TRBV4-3,CASSQDFRDTYNYGYTF
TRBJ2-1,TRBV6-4,CAKRPGLNNEQFF
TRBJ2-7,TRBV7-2,CASSVSGGSYEQYF
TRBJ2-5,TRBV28,CASTPLSAGGKTQYF
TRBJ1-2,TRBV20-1,CSSTANYGYTF
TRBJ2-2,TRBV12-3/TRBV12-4,CASSIGGTGELFF
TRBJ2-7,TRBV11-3,CASSLDGLLAGGSTNYEQYF